A single sample is the source of the 10 T cell receptor beta chains below, sequenced in a study of cytomegalovirus exposure and HLA in healthy donors. Only in-frame clones appear in the TCRdb table, and some are missing; sequencing was by immunoSEQ multiplex PCR. Among 110,000 or so clones listed, around 85% were seen once. The source material was PBMCs. The receptor set was obtained from a man aged 18 to 35 in good health and CMV-seropositive.

The chain joins TRBV7-9 to TRBJ2-1, with D possibly matching TRBD2 (6 bases). The germline V gene encodes CDR1 SEHNR and CDR2 FQNEAQ (reference sequence). Trimming removed 5 bases from V and 9 bases from J, with 8 bases in between. CDR3 length: 11 residues. The CDR3 reads CASSPEGEQFF. The CDR3 nucleotides are TGTGCCAGCAGCCCGGAGGGTGAGCAGTTCTTC.

The V and J genes are TRBV7-2 and TRBJ2-1, with D tentatively TRBD2 (7 bases). Per germline, CDR1 SGHTA and CDR2 FQGNSA. This CDR3 has 16 residues. Trimming took 1 base from V and 5 from J, leaving 15 bases between them. CDR3 sequence (DNA): TGTGCCAGCAGCTTAGTGGGTGGGGGGGCGAACAATGAGCAGTTCTTC. Its translation is CASSLVGGGANNEQFF.

This clone was observed once. This chain uses TRBV28 with TRBJ2-7; D perhaps matches TRBD1 (5 bases). The CDR3 covers 17 residues. V was shortened by 6 bases and J by 0 bases, with 21 bases between the two germline ends. Per germline, CDR1 MDHEN and CDR2 SYDVKM. The CDR3 DNA is TGTGCCAGCAGCTCCGTAGGGGTGCGGTGGAACTCCTACGAGCAGTACTTC. Translating gives CASSSVGVRWNSYEQYF.

By sample fraction, this clone is medium-sized (0.01 to 0.1%). V usage is TRBV5-1 and J usage is TRBJ1-6; D perhaps matches TRBD1 (6 bases). The CDR3 contains 16 residues. V lost 0 bases, J lost 9 bases, and 16 bases lay in between. Germline-derived CDR1 and CDR2 are SGHRS and YFSETQ. For the CDR3, the DNA is TGCGCCAGCAGCTTGGCCGCACAGGGCACCGGTTCACCCCTCCACTTT. This sequence encodes CASSLAAQGTGSPLHF.

This clone is a singleton in its sample. This chain connects TRBV11-2 to TRBJ2-7; TRBD1 aligns across 7 bases. The CDR3 length is 14 residues. V dropped 5 bases and J dropped 6; count of bases not matched to a gene: 10. Germline values: CDR1 SGHAT, CDR2 FQNNGV. CDR3 region: CASSPLQGVGEQYF. CDR3 in DNA: TGTGCCAGCAGCCCACTCCAGGGGGTCGGCGAGCAGTACTTC.

V is TRBV6-6 and J is TRBJ2-7, with a possible D match to TRBD1 (5 bases). V was shortened by 4 bases and J by 2 bases, with 12 bases between the two germline ends. This CDR3 spans 14 amino acids. Germline CDR1 and CDR2: MNHNY and SVGAGI (reference sequence). The CDR3 reads CASSLLQGTYEQYF. The CDR3, as DNA: TGTGCCAGCAGTTTACTCCAGGGTACCTACGAGCAGTACTTC.

The V and J genes are TRBV28 and TRBJ2-5; D not certain. The CDR3 extends over 12 amino acids. CDR1 MDHEN and CDR2 SYDVKM come from the germline V gene. V lost 4 bases, J lost 5 bases, and 8 bases lay in between. CDR3 sequence reads: CASSSGGETQYF. The CDR3 DNA is TGTGCCAGCAGTTCGGGTGGCGAGACCCAGTACTTC.

This chain uses TRBV19 with TRBJ2-3; 10 bases line up with TRBD2. The CDR3 runs 15 residues. Germline CDR1 and CDR2: LNHDA and SQIVND (reference sequence). With 6 bases clipped from V and 6 bases from J, the junction kept 9 bases outside the gene matches. Written as DNA, the CDR3 is TGTGCCAGTAGGGTAGCGGGGGGCCCGCCGGATACGCAGTATTTT. This translates into CASRVAGGPPDTQYF.

The chain has TRBV27 and TRBJ1-2; weak D call: TRBD1 (6 bases). Trimming cost V 0 bases and J 7 bases, with 24 bases left between them. Looked up from germline, CDR1 is MNHEY and CDR2 is SMNVEV (reference sequence). This CDR3 spans 18 amino acids. CDR3 protein: CASSLSTGGGLVVGGYTF. The CDR3 nucleotides read TGTGCCAGCAGTTTATCGACCGGGGGGGGCTTGGTAGTGGGTGGCTACACCTTC.

The chain links TRBV27 to TRBJ1-1; 10 bases agree with TRBD1. CDR3 size: 13 residues. The V segment lost 4 bases and the J segment 7 bases; nucleotides outside the gene matches: 3. The germline V gene has CDR1 MNHEY and CDR2 SMNVEV (reference sequence). The CDR3, as DNA: TGTGCCAGCAGTTCTGGACAGGGGGGTGAAGCTTTCTTT. Amino acids: CASSSGQGGEAFF.